This paragraph covers one T cell receptor (beta chain) sequence. Its target is not known. This entry belongs to a study of OX40 agonist ivuxolimab in advanced cancers. Study as a whole: The mean age was around 56 years, ranging from about 23 to 79, with around four fifths of participants male. A partial response was reached by three patients: one with hepatocellular carcinoma and two with cutaneous melanoma.

At baseline, cycle 4 day 1, and cycle 7 day 1, blood was sampled. V lost 4 bases to trimming and J lost 8 bases; unmatched junction nucleotides: 7. CDR1 is SGHRS and CDR2 is YFSETQ in the germline V gene. The CDR3 is 13 amino acids. This table comes from immunoSEQ multiplex PCR, and its TCRdb copy is limited to in-frame clones, with some not included. Here the sample spans tens of thousands of clones, roughly 90% being singletons. Findings and caveats of the study: On average, a greater number of expanded clones characterised CD8+ T cells relative to CD4+.

The sample was CD4+ or CD8+ T cells sorted from blood, taken in a trial of the OX40 agonist ivuxolimab. This receptor was obtained from an adult with an advanced solid tumor such as melanoma, head and neck, liver or kidney cancer. V and J are TRBV5-1 and TRBJ1-2, with 8 nucleotides matching TRBD1. In DNA form, the CDR3 reads TGCGCCAGCAGCGCGACAGGGGATACAGGCTACACCTTC. It translates to CASSATGDTGYTF.